These T cell receptor beta chains were read from a single sample in a study of persistence of HIV-infected CD4 T cells. No antigens are known for them. Repertoires were generated with immunoSEQ multiplex PCR, while TCRdb's copy carries only in-frame clones and drops some. Found here are nearly 20,000 clones, approximately 65% of them singletons; the top ten hold approximately 2%. The specimen was CD4+ T cells sorted from PBMCs after approximately 19-hour stimulation, collected from a patient who received antiretroviral therapy. The source of these receptors is an adult woman with HIV who was CMV-seropositive. Both conserved end residues are part of each CDR3. Each record gives: clone size, J gene, D gene, V gene, CDR3 protein, CDR3 DNA. The D gene is left open where the match is weak. The listing skips clone size in some rows; elsewhere it reads once, few, many or a size class.

clone size: few; J gene: TRBJ2-3; D gene: NA; V gene: TRBV20-1; CDR3 protein: CSAKISDTQYF; CDR3 DNA: TGCAGTGCAAAGATCTCAGATACGCAGTATTTT
clone size: NA; J gene: TRBJ1-1; D gene: NA; V gene: TRBV19; CDR3 protein: CASIGVSIKPEAFF; CDR3 DNA: TGTGCCAGTATCGGGGTCTCGATCAAACCTGAAGCTTTCTTT
clone size: few; J gene: TRBJ1-1; D gene: TRBD1; V gene: TRBV13; CDR3 protein: CASSFFDREGTEAFF; CDR3 DNA: TGTGCCAGCAGCTTTTTCGACAGGGAGGGTACTGAAGCTTTCTTT
clone size: few; J gene: TRBJ1-6; D gene: NA; V gene: TRBV25-1; CDR3 protein: CASKGRSLRNSPLHF; CDR3 DNA: TGTGCCAGCAAAGGACGGTCTCTAAGGAATTCACCCCTCCACTTT
clone size: NA; J gene: TRBJ2-2; D gene: TRBD1; V gene: TRBV5-1; CDR3 protein: CASKRTGNTGELFF; CDR3 DNA: TGCGCCAGCAAGAGGACAGGGAACACCGGGGAGCTGTTTTTT
clone size: NA; J gene: TRBJ1-2; D gene: NA; V gene: TRBV5-5; CDR3 protein: CASSLGINYGYTF; CDR3 DNA: TGTGCCAGCAGCCTTGGTATTAACTATGGCTACACCTTC
clone size: few; J gene: TRBJ2-3; D gene: NA; V gene: TRBV10-3; CDR3 protein: CAISESPGGTDTQYF; CDR3 DNA: TGTGCCATCAGTGAGTCCCCAGGCGGGACAGATACGCAGTATTTT
clone size: few; J gene: TRBJ1-5; D gene: NA; V gene: TRBV5-1; CDR3 protein: CASSLMPARNQPQHF; CDR3 DNA: TGCGCCAGCAGCTTGATGCCCGCCCGCAATCAGCCCCAGCATTTT
clone size: medium-sized; J gene: TRBJ1-1; D gene: NA; V gene: TRBV18; CDR3 protein: CASSPPVGVNTEAFF; CDR3 DNA: TGTGCCAGCTCACCTCCAGTCGGGGTGAACACTGAAGCTTTCTTT
clone size: few; J gene: TRBJ1-4; D gene: NA; V gene: TRBV5-5; CDR3 protein: CASSLEGREKLFF; CDR3 DNA: TGTGCCAGCAGCTTAGAGGGCCGTGAAAAACTGTTTTTT
clone size: NA; J gene: TRBJ1-1; D gene: NA; V gene: TRBV25-1; CDR3 protein: CASTRTQLRGSTEAFF; CDR3 DNA: TGTGCCAGCACGCGAACCCAACTCAGGGGAAGCACTGAAGCTTTCTTT
clone size: NA; J gene: TRBJ2-5; D gene: TRBD2; V gene: TRBV6-2/TRBV6-3; CDR3 protein: CASSSGTSKETQYF; CDR3 DNA: TGTGCCAGCAGTTCCGGGACTAGCAAAGAGACCCAGTACTTC
clone size: NA; J gene: TRBJ1-4; D gene: TRBD1; V gene: TRBV3-1/TRBV3-2; CDR3 protein: CASSQGQGREKLFF; CDR3 DNA: TGTGCCAGCAGCCAAGGACAGGGGAGAGAAAAACTGTTTTTT
clone size: NA; J gene: TRBJ1-4; D gene: TRBD1; V gene: TRBV28; CDR3 protein: CASSPTGGTTNEKLFF; CDR3 DNA: TGTGCCAGCAGTCCAACAGGGGGCACAACTAATGAAAAACTGTTTTTT
clone size: NA; J gene: TRBJ1-2; D gene: NA; V gene: TRBV4-1; CDR3 protein: CASSQGQNYGYTF; CDR3 DNA: TGCGCCAGCAGCCAAGGACAGAACTATGGCTACACCTTC
clone size: NA; J gene: TRBJ1-1; D gene: NA; V gene: TRBV7-9; CDR3 protein: CASQGGYTEAFF; CDR3 DNA: TGTGCCAGTCAAGGCGGTTACACTGAAGCTTTCTTT
clone size: NA; J gene: TRBJ1-4; D gene: TRBD1; V gene: TRBV29-1; CDR3 protein: CSVGRGGANEKLFF; CDR3 DNA: TGCAGCGTCGGCAGGGGGGGGGCTAATGAAAAACTGTTTTTT
clone size: few; J gene: TRBJ2-2; D gene: NA; V gene: TRBV5-1; CDR3 protein: CASSQGQENTGELFF; CDR3 DNA: TGCGCCAGCAGCCAGGGACAAGAGAACACCGGGGAGCTGTTTTTT